The present TCR beta chain was sequenced within a study of blood T cell repertoires in COVID-19. Study in general: COVID-19 samples, acute and convalescent, were from the United States, Italy and Spain. The analysed material was cDNA or gDNA that came from T cells, B-cell-depleted T cells, or PBMCs.

The CDR3 extends over 15 amino acids. Per germline, CDR1 SGHTA and CDR2 FQGTGA. Trimming stripped 0 bases from V and 6 bases from J, with 11 bases between. Under the authors' procedure: Amplification of reference gene primers was used by the study to estimate nucleated cell counts. Using immunoSEQ multiplex PCR, the repertoire was profiled, and TCRdb retains in-frame clones only, with some absent. Clone size and V and J calls were adopted from that table, with D and trimming inferred from the DNA. The table lists around 63,000 clones, around 90% of them singletons, with about 3.4% in the top ten. Sequencing was carried out using peripheral blood. The chain is built from TRBV7-3 and TRBJ2-2, with D hard to call. The sequence came from a man aged 45-65 years with active COVID-19. The CDR3 DNA is TGTGCCAGCAGCTTAACCCGCAACACCGCCGGGGAGCTGTTTTTT. Protein: CASSLTRNTAGELFF.